Below, one T cell receptor (beta chain) is given with its context. Antigen unknown. Germline CDR1 is SGHRS and CDR2 is YFSETQ. V shed 4 bases and J 4 bases; nucleotides not matched to a gene: 17. CDR3 length: 20 amino acids. The data belong to a study of cytomegalovirus exposure and HLA in healthy donors. Study-level results: In an earlier analysis, most TCR beta V segments were productive about 87% or about 30% of the time. Highly shared variants forming one cluster were likely a sequencing artifact.

Amplification used 60 Vbeta primers and 13 Jbeta primers. Some clones are missing from TCRdb's copy, which holds only in-frame ones; the method was immunoSEQ multiplex PCR. The sample has about 140,000 clones, and its top ten clones hold 2% to 2.5%. Sample: PBMCs. This chain links TRBV5-1 with TRBJ2-7; 16 bases align to TRBD2. The TCR originated in a young woman in good health and CMV-seronegative. CDR3 sequence reads: CASSNRIPGLAGGPWYEQYF. For the CDR3, the DNA is TGCGCCAGCAGCAACAGGATCCCGGGACTAGCGGGAGGGCCTTGGTACGAGCAGTACTTC.